One and the same sample provided the 10 T cell receptor beta chains below, sequenced in a study of OX40 agonist ivuxolimab in advanced cancers. TCRdb keeps only in-frame clones here, not all; method: immunoSEQ multiplex PCR. The sample records 70,000 or so clones, 80% to 95% being singletons. The sequences come from CD4+ or CD8+ T cells sorted from blood, collected in a trial of the OX40 agonist ivuxolimab. These receptors were obtained from an adult with an advanced solid tumor such as melanoma, head and neck, liver or kidney cancer.

The DNA for the CDR3 is TGCGCCAGCAGCCCCGGACAGGGGGCGGGTGAAGGCTACACCTTC. Translation gives CASSPGQGAGEGYTF. The chain carries TRBV5-1 and TRBJ1-2; 11 bases fit TRBD1. V shed 4 bases and J 8 bases; nucleotides not matched to a gene: 10. From germline, CDR1 is SGHRS and CDR2 YFSETQ. This CDR3 region has 15 residues.

The gene calls are TRBV6-5 and TRBJ1-1; the D gene is possibly TRBD1 (5 bases). Germline V CDR1 and CDR2: MNHEY, SVGAGI. V was trimmed by 1 base and J by 2 bases, leaving 8 bases between them. CDR3 length: 14 amino acids. CDR3 in DNA: TGTGCCAGCAGTTACTACGGGGGAAACACTGAAGCTTTCTTT. Translation gives CASSYYGGNTEAFF.

This rearrangement joins TRBV4-3 to TRBJ2-3, with 8 bases fitting TRBD1. Germline CDR1 LGHNA, CDR2 YSLEER. CDR3 length: 16 residues. V dropped 0 bases and J dropped 2; count of bases not matched to a gene: 4. CDR3 amino acids: CASSQDGTGFTDTQYF. In nucleotides, the CDR3 is TGCGCCAGCAGCCAAGACGGGACAGGCTTCACAGATACGCAGTATTTT.

V and J are TRBV30 and TRBJ1-3, with D unclear. Trimming took 4 bases from V and 2 from J, leaving 15 bases between them. The CDR3 has 15 residues. Looked up from germline, CDR1 is GTSNPN and CDR2 is SVGIG (reference sequence). The CDR3 loop reads CAWTLDLWTGNTIYF. CDR3 DNA: TGTGCCTGGACCCTGGATCTCTGGACTGGAAACACCATATATTTT.

This rearrangement joins TRBV4-1 to TRBJ1-2; 9 positions match TRBD1. The CDR3 contains 17 residues. V was clipped by 3 bases and J by 4 bases; unmatched bases: 12. Germline lookup yields CDR1 MGHRA and CDR2 YSYEKL. The CDR3: CASSHHSPTGGGYGYTF. CDR3 in DNA: TGCGCCAGCAGCCATCACAGCCCGACAGGGGGAGGCTATGGCTACACCTTC.

The chain uses TRBV13 and TRBJ2-1; D is undetermined. Germline assignment: CDR1 PRHDT and CDR2 FYEKMQ (reference sequence). This CDR3 is 13 amino acids long. V dropped 3 bases and J dropped 5 bases, with 8 bases sitting between them. The chain's CDR3 is CASSFVVDNEQFF. The CDR3 DNA follows: TGTGCCAGCAGCTTCGTCGTTGACAATGAGCAGTTCTTC.

The rearrangement links TRBV27 to TRBJ2-7, with 7 bases lining up with TRBD1. CDR3 length: 16 residues. Trimming took 5 bases from V and 4 from J; bases not matched to a gene: 14. Per germline, CDR1 MNHEY and CDR2 SMNVEV (reference sequence). CDR3 nucleotides: TGTGCCAGCAGTAACCGGGACAGATTGTTAACTTACGAGCAGTACTTC. As protein: CASSNRDRLLTYEQYF.

The chain has TRBV6-1 and TRBJ1-1, with a weak D call TRBD1 (6 bases). Trimming shortened V by 2 bases and J by 1 base, and 11 bases separated the two germline ends. This CDR3 is built from 15 residues. Germline CDR1 reads MNHNS; CDR2 reads SASEGT. The DNA for the CDR3 is TGTGCCAGCAGTGAATGGGGACACCAGAACACTGAAGCTTTCTTT. Translation: CASSEWGHQNTEAFF.

This chain joins TRBV9 and TRBJ1-1; D remains unclear. There are 12 residues in the CDR3. Trimming removed 0 bases from V and 7 bases from J, with 7 bases in between. From germline, CDR1 is SGDLS and CDR2 YYNGEE. The DNA for the CDR3 is TGTGCCAGCAGCGTAGGTGCAGATGAAGCTTTCTTT. Protein sequence: CASSVGADEAFF.

The chain uses TRBV25-1 and TRBJ1-6, with a possible D match to TRBD1 (6 bases). There are 16 residues in the CDR3. V was trimmed by 2 bases and J by 7 bases, leaving 15 bases between them. Germline CDR1 reads MGHDK; CDR2 reads SYGVNS. CDR3 protein: CASSENFGTPNSPLHF. The CDR3 DNA reads as TGTGCCAGCAGTGAAAATTTCGGGACACCCAATTCACCCCTCCACTTT.